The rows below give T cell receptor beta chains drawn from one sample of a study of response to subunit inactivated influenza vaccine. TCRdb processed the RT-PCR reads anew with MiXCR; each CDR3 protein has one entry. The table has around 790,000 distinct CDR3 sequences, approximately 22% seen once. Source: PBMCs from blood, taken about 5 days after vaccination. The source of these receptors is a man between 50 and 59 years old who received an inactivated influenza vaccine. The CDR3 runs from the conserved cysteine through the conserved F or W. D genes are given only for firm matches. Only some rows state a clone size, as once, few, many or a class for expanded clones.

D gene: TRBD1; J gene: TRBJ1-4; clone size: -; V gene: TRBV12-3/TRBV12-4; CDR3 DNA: TGTGCCAGCAGCTTTCACAGGGGGCCTAATGAAAAACTGTTTTTT; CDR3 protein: CASSFHRGPNEKLFF
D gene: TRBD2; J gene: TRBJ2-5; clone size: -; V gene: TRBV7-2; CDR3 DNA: TGTGCCAGCAGCTTAGCGCGGGCTAGCGGGATTAAGACCCAGTACTTC; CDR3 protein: CASSLARASGIKTQYF
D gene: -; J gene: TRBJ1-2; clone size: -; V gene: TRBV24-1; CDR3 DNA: TGTGCCACCAGTACAGGGCGGCATGGCTACACCTTC; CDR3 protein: CATSTGRHGYTF
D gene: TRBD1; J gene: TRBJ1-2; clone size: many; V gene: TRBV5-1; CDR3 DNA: TGCGCCAGCAGCAAGGACAGGGGGCTTGGCTACACCTTC; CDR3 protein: CASSKDRGLGYTF
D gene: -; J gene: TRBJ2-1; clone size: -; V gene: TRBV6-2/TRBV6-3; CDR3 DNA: TGTGCCAGCAGTGATCGGGGCCATTACAATGAGCAGTTCTTC; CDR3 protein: CASSDRGHYNEQFF
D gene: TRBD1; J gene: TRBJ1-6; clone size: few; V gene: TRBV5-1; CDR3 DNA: TGCGCCAGCAGCTCCGGGGACAGGGCCTTCTATAATTCACCCCTCCACTTT; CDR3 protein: CASSSGDRAFYNSPLHF
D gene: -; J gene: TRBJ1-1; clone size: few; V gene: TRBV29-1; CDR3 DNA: TGCAGCGTTGTAAACACTGAAGCTTTCTTT; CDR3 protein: CSVVNTEAFF
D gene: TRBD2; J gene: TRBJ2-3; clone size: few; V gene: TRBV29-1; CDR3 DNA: TGCAGCGTCGATGAGCGGAGAAGTAGCGGGATAACAGATACGCAGTATTTT; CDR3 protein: CSVDERRSSGITDTQYF
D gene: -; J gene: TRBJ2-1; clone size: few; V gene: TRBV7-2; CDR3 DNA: TGTGCCAGCAGCCTGACGATGAGCTCCTACAATGAGCAGTTCTTC; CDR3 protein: CASSLTMSSYNEQFF
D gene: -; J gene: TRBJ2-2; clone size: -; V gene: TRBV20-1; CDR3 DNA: TGCAGTGCCCGGGTAGGGGGGTACAACACCGGGGAGCTGTTTTTT; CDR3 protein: CSARVGGYNTGELFF
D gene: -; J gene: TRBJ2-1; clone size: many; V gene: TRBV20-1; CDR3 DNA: TGCAGTGCTCCTTCGGGGCTAGCCGCATACAATGAGCAGTTCTTC; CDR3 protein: CSAPSGLAAYNEQFF
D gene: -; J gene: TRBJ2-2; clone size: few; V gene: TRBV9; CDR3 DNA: TGTGCCAGCAGCGTAGTCAGCGATAACGGGGAGCTGTTTTTT; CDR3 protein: CASSVVSDNGELFF
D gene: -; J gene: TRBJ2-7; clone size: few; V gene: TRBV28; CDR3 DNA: TGTGCCAGCAGTTTACCGACTAGGGGCGAGCAGTACTTC; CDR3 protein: CASSLPTRGEQYF
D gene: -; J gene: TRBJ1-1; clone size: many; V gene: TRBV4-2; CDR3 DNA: TGTGCCAGCAGCTCGAGGTCCTCAGGGGACACTGAAGCTTTCTTT; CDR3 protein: CASSSRSSGDTEAFF
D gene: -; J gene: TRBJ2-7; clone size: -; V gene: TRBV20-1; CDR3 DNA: TGCAGTGCTATTGAGAGGGAAAGACTGTACGAGCAGTACTTC; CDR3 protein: CSAIERERLYEQYF
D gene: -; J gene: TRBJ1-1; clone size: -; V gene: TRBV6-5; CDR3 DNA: TGTGCCAGCAGTTACTCGCGGCAGCCGATGAACACTGAAGCTTTCTTT; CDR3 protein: CASSYSRQPMNTEAFF
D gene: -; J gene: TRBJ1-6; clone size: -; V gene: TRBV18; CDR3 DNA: TGTGCCAGCTCGAAGGGGGTCTCAAGCTCCTATAATTCACCCCTCCACTTT; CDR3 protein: CASSKGVSSSYNSPLHF
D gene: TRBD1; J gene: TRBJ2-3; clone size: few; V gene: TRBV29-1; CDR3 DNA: TGCAGCGTCACCGGGACAGGGTTTGGGACAGATACGCAGTATTTT; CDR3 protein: CSVTGTGFGTDTQYF
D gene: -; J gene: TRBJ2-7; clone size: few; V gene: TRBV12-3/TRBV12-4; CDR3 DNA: TGTGCCAGCAACCCCCGGGGGGCTGGCTACGAGCAGTACTTC; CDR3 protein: CASNPRGAGYEQYF
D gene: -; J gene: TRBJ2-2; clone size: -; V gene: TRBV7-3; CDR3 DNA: TGTGCCAGCAGCTTACAGGTGTCCGGGGAGCTGTTTTTT; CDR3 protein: CASSLQVSGELFF
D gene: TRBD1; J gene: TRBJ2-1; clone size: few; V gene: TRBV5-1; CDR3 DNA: TGCGCCAGCAGCTTGGGAGGGACAGGGTACTACAATGAGCAGTTCTTC; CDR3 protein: CASSLGGTGYYNEQFF
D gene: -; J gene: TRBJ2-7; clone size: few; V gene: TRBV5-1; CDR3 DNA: TGCGCCAGCAGCCGGAAAGGGTACGAGCAGTACTTC; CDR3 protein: CASSRKGYEQYF
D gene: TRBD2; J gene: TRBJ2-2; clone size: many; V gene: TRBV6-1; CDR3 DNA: TGTGCCAGCAGTGAGACTAGCGGTATTACCGGGGAGCTGTTTTTT; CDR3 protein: CASSETSGITGELFF
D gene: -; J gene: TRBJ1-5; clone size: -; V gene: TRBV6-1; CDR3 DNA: TGTGCCAGCAGGGCCGACACGCAGCCCCAGCATTTT; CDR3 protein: CASRADTQPQHF
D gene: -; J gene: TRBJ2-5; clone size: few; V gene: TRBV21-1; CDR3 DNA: TGTGCCAGCAGCAAAGTTGACGGAGAAGAGACCCAGTACTTC; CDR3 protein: CASSKVDGEETQYF
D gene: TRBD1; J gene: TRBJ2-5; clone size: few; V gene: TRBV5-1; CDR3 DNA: TGCGCCAGCAGCTGGGGGACAGGGAGAGAGACCCAGTACTTC; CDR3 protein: CASSWGTGRETQYF
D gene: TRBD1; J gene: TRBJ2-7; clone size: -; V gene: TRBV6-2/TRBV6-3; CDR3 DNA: TGTGCCAGCAGTCCACCGACAGGGGGCCGGAATTACGAGCAGTACTTC; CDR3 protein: CASSPPTGGRNYEQYF
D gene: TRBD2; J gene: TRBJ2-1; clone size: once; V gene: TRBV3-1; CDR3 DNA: TGTGCCAGCAGCCCCGCAAGCGGGGGGGCCTTTATCCATGAGCAGTTCTTC; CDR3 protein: CASSPASGGAFIHEQFF
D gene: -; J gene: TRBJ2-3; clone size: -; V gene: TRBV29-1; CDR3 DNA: TGCAGCGTCGGGAGACAGGGCTTCAGCACAGATACGCAGTATTTT; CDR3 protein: CSVGRQGFSTDTQYF
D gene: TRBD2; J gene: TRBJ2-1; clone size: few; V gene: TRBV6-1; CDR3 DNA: TGTGCCAGCAGTAAAAGCGGGGTTGAGTACAATGAGCAGTTCTTC; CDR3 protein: CASSKSGVEYNEQFF
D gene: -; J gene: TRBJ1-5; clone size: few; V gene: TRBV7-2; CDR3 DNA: TGTGCCAGCAGCTATAGCCGGACTCAGCCCCAGCATTTT; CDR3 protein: CASSYSRTQPQHF
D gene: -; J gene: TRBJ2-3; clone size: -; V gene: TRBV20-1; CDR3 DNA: TGCAGTGCTAGCGAAAGGTTGCGGAACAAATATACGCAGTATTTT; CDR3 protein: CSASERLRNKYTQYF
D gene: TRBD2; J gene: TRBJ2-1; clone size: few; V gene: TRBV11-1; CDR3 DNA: TGTGCCAGCAGGAAACCCGGGACTAGCGGCTACAATGAGCAGTTCTTC; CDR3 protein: CASRKPGTSGYNEQFF
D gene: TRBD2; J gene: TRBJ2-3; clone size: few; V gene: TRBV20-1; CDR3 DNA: TGCAGTGCCGGAGGACTAGTGGAGGGTACGCAGTATTTT; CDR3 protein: CSAGGLVEGTQYF
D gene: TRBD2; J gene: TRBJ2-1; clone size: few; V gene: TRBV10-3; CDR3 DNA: TGTGCCATCAGTGAGGTGGGAGGGCTCGTCGGTGCGCAGTTCTTC; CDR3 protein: CAISEVGGLVGAQFF
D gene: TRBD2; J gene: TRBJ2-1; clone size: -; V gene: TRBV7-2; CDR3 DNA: TGTGCCAGCAGCCCTCCGACTAGCGTCAATGAGCAGTTCTTC; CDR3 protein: CASSPPTSVNEQFF
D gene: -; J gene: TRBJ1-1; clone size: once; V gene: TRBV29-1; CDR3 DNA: TGCAGCGTTGAGAAAGGGGGGAGAGTGGGCACTGAAGCTTTCTTT; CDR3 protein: CSVEKGGRVGTEAFF
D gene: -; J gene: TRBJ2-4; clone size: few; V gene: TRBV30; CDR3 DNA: TGTGCCTGGAGCCCCAAGGGTGGGGGAAACATTCAGTACTTC; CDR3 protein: CAWSPKGGGNIQYF
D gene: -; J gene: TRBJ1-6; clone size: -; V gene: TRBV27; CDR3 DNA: TGTGCCAGCACCGCAACAGGGTATTGGAATTCACCCCTCCACTTT; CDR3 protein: CASTATGYWNSPLHF
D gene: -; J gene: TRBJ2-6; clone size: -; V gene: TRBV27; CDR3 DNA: TGTGCCAGCGGCTTGAGACACCACGACTCTGGGGCCAACGTCCTGACTTTC; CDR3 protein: CASGLRHHDSGANVLTF
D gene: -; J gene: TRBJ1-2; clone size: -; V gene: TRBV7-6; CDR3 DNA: TGTGCCAGCAGCTCCGCGTTTGCGGGCGCGGACTATGGCTACACCTTC; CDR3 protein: CASSSAFAGADYGYTF
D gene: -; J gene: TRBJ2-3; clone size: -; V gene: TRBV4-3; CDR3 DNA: TGCGCCAGCAGCCAAGTCCGTCGAGGATCTAGCACAGATACGCAGTATTTT; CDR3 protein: CASSQVRRGSSTDTQYF
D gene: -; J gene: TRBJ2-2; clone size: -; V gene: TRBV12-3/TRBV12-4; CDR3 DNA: TGTGCCACGATGGGGTTCCCGAACACCGGGGAGCTGTTTTTT; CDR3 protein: CATMGFPNTGELFF